These T cell receptor beta chains were read from a single sample in a study of Ad26.COV2.S vaccination and SARS-CoV-2 variants. Libraries were prepared by immunoSEQ multiplex PCR; TCRdb keeps only in-frame clonotypes and omits some of them. The sample lists about 400,000 clones, around 89% seen once, with 1.5% to 2% in the top ten. This material consisted of peripheral blood, taken in a trial of Ad26.COV2.S vaccine versus placebo. The receptors shown here come from a person between 18 and 60 years old who received the Ad26.COV2.S COVID-19 vaccine or a placebo. The CDR3 runs from the conserved cysteine through the conserved F or W. A D gene is named only where the DNA matches it firmly. Size is stated for part of the rows, as once, few or many counts, or as a class when the clone is expanded.

v_gene: TRBV5-1; abundance: .; j_gene: TRBJ2-2; d_gene: .; CDR3nt: TGCGCCACCACCTCAGGTCGAGGGGCGAACACCGGGGAGCTGTTTTTT; CDR3aa: CATTSGRGANTGELFF
v_gene: TRBV2; abundance: .; j_gene: TRBJ2-5; d_gene: TRBD2; CDR3nt: TGTGCCAGCAGGTATAGGGGTGCGGGAGGCGGAGAGACCCAGTACTTC; CDR3aa: CASRYRGAGGGETQYF
v_gene: TRBV28; abundance: .; j_gene: TRBJ1-1; d_gene: TRBD1; CDR3nt: TGTGCCAGCAGTGGTATGACGGGACAGGGCTCTGAAGCTTTCTTT; CDR3aa: CASSGMTGQGSEAFF
v_gene: TRBV18; abundance: .; j_gene: TRBJ2-1; d_gene: .; CDR3nt: TGTGCCAGCTCACCTTTAAGCCGGGTCAATGAGCAGTTCTTC; CDR3aa: CASSPLSRVNEQFF
v_gene: TRBV9; abundance: .; j_gene: TRBJ2-1; d_gene: .; CDR3nt: TGTGCCAGCAGCCTGGCCCAGGGCTACAATGAGCAGTTCTTC; CDR3aa: CASSLAQGYNEQFF
v_gene: TRBV28; abundance: once; j_gene: TRBJ2-7; d_gene: .; CDR3nt: TGTGCCAGCAGTTCAAATCCAACTGGTGAGCAGTACTTC; CDR3aa: CASSSNPTGEQYF
v_gene: TRBV10-2; abundance: .; j_gene: TRBJ1-5; d_gene: .; CDR3nt: TGCGCCAGCAGTGAAATTATTGGCAATCAGCCCCAGCATTTT; CDR3aa: CASSEIIGNQPQHF
v_gene: TRBV9; abundance: .; j_gene: TRBJ2-3; d_gene: .; CDR3nt: TGTGCCAGCAGCGTAGAGGAGCTACCGATCAGCACAGATACGCAGTATTTT; CDR3aa: CASSVEELPISTDTQYF
v_gene: TRBV7-2; abundance: once; j_gene: TRBJ2-7; d_gene: .; CDR3nt: TGTGCCAGCAGCTTCGGTTTCGGGACCGCCTACGAGCAGTACTTC; CDR3aa: CASSFGFGTAYEQYF
v_gene: TRBV30; abundance: .; j_gene: TRBJ2-5; d_gene: .; CDR3nt: TGTGCCTGGAGTGTTACAGGACCCCAAGAGACCCAGTACTTC; CDR3aa: CAWSVTGPQETQYF
v_gene: TRBV24-1; abundance: .; j_gene: TRBJ2-1; d_gene: .; CDR3nt: TGTGCCACCAGTGATTTAGGGACCCAGTACAATGAGCAGTTCTTC; CDR3aa: CATSDLGTQYNEQFF
v_gene: TRBV28; abundance: .; j_gene: TRBJ2-3; d_gene: TRBD2; CDR3nt: TGTGCCAGCAGCACCAGCGGGATAGATACGCAGTATTTT; CDR3aa: CASSTSGIDTQYF
v_gene: TRBV5-1; abundance: .; j_gene: TRBJ2-3; d_gene: .; CDR3nt: TGCGCCAGCAGCTTGGCGGGGACAAAGACAGATACGCAGTATTTT; CDR3aa: CASSLAGTKTDTQYF
v_gene: TRBV5-5; abundance: .; j_gene: TRBJ2-2; d_gene: .; CDR3nt: TGTGCCAGCAGCTTGGCGGCAGGGACCGGGGAGCTGTTTTTT; CDR3aa: CASSLAAGTGELFF
v_gene: TRBV29-1; abundance: .; j_gene: TRBJ1-5; d_gene: TRBD1; CDR3nt: TGCAGCGTTGGGACAGGGGTTTATGGACAGCCCCAGCATTTT; CDR3aa: CSVGTGVYGQPQHF
v_gene: TRBV6-5; abundance: .; j_gene: TRBJ1-5; d_gene: .; CDR3nt: TGTGCCAGCAGCTCTAAGGCCGATCAGCCCCAGCATTTT; CDR3aa: CASSSKADQPQHF
v_gene: TRBV5-1; abundance: .; j_gene: TRBJ2-1; d_gene: .; CDR3nt: TGCGCCAGCAGCTTTAATGAGCAGTTCTTC; CDR3aa: CASSFNEQFF
v_gene: TRBV5-1; abundance: .; j_gene: TRBJ2-2; d_gene: .; CDR3nt: TGCGCAGCGGGCAAGGGCGGGACCGGGGAGCTGTTTTTT; CDR3aa: CAAGKGGTGELFF
v_gene: TRBV10-1; abundance: .; j_gene: TRBJ2-7; d_gene: TRBD2; CDR3nt: TGCGCCACAAGAACTAGCGGGAGTACCACCTACGAGCAGTACTTC; CDR3aa: CATRTSGSTTYEQYF
v_gene: TRBV5-1; abundance: once; j_gene: TRBJ1-2; d_gene: .; CDR3nt: TGCGCCAGCAGCCCCGGGTCCCTAGATGGCTACACCTTC; CDR3aa: CASSPGSLDGYTF
v_gene: TRBV5-1; abundance: .; j_gene: TRBJ2-3; d_gene: .; CDR3nt: TGCGCCAGCAGCTTGGATTCCACAGATACGCAGTATTTT; CDR3aa: CASSLDSTDTQYF
v_gene: TRBV7-3; abundance: .; j_gene: TRBJ2-1; d_gene: TRBD1; CDR3nt: TGTGCCAGCAGCCCACAGGGGGCCTATGAGCAGTTCTTC; CDR3aa: CASSPQGAYEQFF
v_gene: TRBV6-2/TRBV6-3; abundance: .; j_gene: TRBJ2-3; d_gene: .; CDR3nt: TGTGCCAGCAGTTCAACCGGGGATTCTACGCAGTATTTT; CDR3aa: CASSSTGDSTQYF
v_gene: TRBV27; abundance: .; j_gene: TRBJ1-2; d_gene: .; CDR3nt: TGTGCCAGCAGTGAGGGCAGGGTAGGGGCAGGCTACACCTTC; CDR3aa: CASSEGRVGAGYTF
v_gene: TRBV5-1; abundance: .; j_gene: TRBJ2-5; d_gene: .; CDR3nt: TGCGCCAGCAGCTTACAGCACCAAGAGACCCAGTACTTC; CDR3aa: CASSLQHQETQYF
v_gene: TRBV12-3/TRBV12-4; abundance: .; j_gene: TRBJ1-1; d_gene: TRBD1; CDR3nt: TGTGCCAGCAGCCGCCGACAGGGGGCTTTCTTT; CDR3aa: CASSRRQGAFF
v_gene: TRBV7-3; abundance: .; j_gene: TRBJ2-1; d_gene: .; CDR3nt: TGTGCCAGCAGCTTAACGGCAGACAATGAGCAGTTCTTC; CDR3aa: CASSLTADNEQFF
v_gene: TRBV29-1; abundance: .; j_gene: TRBJ2-3; d_gene: .; CDR3nt: TGCAGCGTTGAGGTGGGGAGCACAGATACGCAGTATTTT; CDR3aa: CSVEVGSTDTQYF
v_gene: TRBV28; abundance: .; j_gene: TRBJ2-7; d_gene: .; CDR3nt: TGTGCCAGCAGTCCCCACGACCTCGAGCAGTACTTC; CDR3aa: CASSPHDLEQYF
v_gene: TRBV5-1; abundance: .; j_gene: TRBJ1-6; d_gene: .; CDR3nt: TGCGCCAGCAGCCGGCTGGGACCCTATAATTCACCCCTCCACTTT; CDR3aa: CASSRLGPYNSPLHF
v_gene: TRBV28; abundance: .; j_gene: TRBJ1-5; d_gene: .; CDR3nt: TGTGCCAGCAATTTCCGGGGGCGCAATCAGCCCCAGCATTTT; CDR3aa: CASNFRGRNQPQHF
v_gene: TRBV28; abundance: once; j_gene: TRBJ1-5; d_gene: TRBD1; CDR3nt: TGTGCCAGCAGTATAAGACCGACAGGGGGTGTTCTTCTTAGCAATCAGCCCCAGCATTTT; CDR3aa: CASSIRPTGGVLLSNQPQHF
v_gene: TRBV6-6; abundance: .; j_gene: TRBJ2-7; d_gene: TRBD2; CDR3nt: TGTGCCAGCAGCCACCTAGCGGGAGGGCCGGGGGGCGAGCAGTACTTC; CDR3aa: CASSHLAGGPGGEQYF
v_gene: TRBV5-4; abundance: .; j_gene: TRBJ2-5; d_gene: .; CDR3nt: TGTGCCAGCAGCTTACCCCCTTGGGAGACCCAGTACTTC; CDR3aa: CASSLPPWETQYF
v_gene: TRBV7-2; abundance: once; j_gene: TRBJ2-5; d_gene: TRBD2; CDR3nt: TGTGCCAGCAGCCCCAGCTCGACTAGCGGCCAAGAGACCCAGTACTTC; CDR3aa: CASSPSSTSGQETQYF
v_gene: TRBV25-1; abundance: once; j_gene: TRBJ1-3; d_gene: .; CDR3nt: TGTGCCAGCAGTGAATTTGGAGGGGTAGGAAACACCATATATTTT; CDR3aa: CASSEFGGVGNTIYF
v_gene: TRBV24-1; abundance: .; j_gene: TRBJ2-7; d_gene: .; CDR3nt: TGTGCCACCAGTGATCGACAGGGAGGTGGGTACGAGCAGTACTTC; CDR3aa: CATSDRQGGGYEQYF
v_gene: TRBV2; abundance: .; j_gene: TRBJ1-2; d_gene: .; CDR3nt: TGTGCCAGCATCATGCGTGGGTCTTATGGCTACACCTTC; CDR3aa: CASIMRGSYGYTF
v_gene: TRBV11-3; abundance: .; j_gene: TRBJ2-2; d_gene: TRBD2; CDR3nt: TGTGCCAGCAGCTTAGGTTTCCAGGGAGGGTACACCGGGGAGCTGTTTTTT; CDR3aa: CASSLGFQGGYTGELFF
v_gene: TRBV6-5; abundance: .; j_gene: TRBJ2-7; d_gene: .; CDR3nt: TGTGCCAGCAGTTGGGGCAGGGGCTACGAGAACTACTTC; CDR3aa: CASSWGRGYENYF
v_gene: TRBV7-3; abundance: .; j_gene: TRBJ2-5; d_gene: .; CDR3nt: TGTGCCAGCAGCTTAGGGGGAGGTAGGGAGACCCAGTACTTC; CDR3aa: CASSLGGGRETQYF
v_gene: TRBV28; abundance: .; j_gene: TRBJ1-1; d_gene: .; CDR3nt: TGTGCCAGCAGTTTGGCACAGGGTAAAGCTTTCTTT; CDR3aa: CASSLAQGKAFF
v_gene: TRBV7-2; abundance: .; j_gene: TRBJ2-7; d_gene: .; CDR3nt: TGTGCCAGCAGCTTAAGTCCCATAAGCTCCTACGAGCAGTACTTC; CDR3aa: CASSLSPISSYEQYF
v_gene: TRBV19; abundance: .; j_gene: TRBJ1-1; d_gene: .; CDR3nt: TGTGCCAACAACTCCACCCACGGGAACACTGAAGCTTTCTTT; CDR3aa: CANNSTHGNTEAFF